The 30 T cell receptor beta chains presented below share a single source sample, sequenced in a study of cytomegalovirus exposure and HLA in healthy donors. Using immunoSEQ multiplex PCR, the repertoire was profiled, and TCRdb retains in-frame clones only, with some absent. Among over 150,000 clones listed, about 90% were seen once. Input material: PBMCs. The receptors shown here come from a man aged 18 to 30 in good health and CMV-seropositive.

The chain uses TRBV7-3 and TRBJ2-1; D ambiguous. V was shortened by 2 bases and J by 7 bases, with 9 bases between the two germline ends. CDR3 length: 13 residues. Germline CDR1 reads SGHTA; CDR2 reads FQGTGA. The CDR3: CASSLRFGNEQFF. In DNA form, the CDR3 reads TGTGCCAGCAGCTTACGGTTCGGGAATGAGCAGTTCTTC.

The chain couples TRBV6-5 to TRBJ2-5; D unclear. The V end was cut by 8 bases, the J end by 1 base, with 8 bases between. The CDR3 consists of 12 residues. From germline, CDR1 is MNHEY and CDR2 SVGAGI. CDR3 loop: CASSGFQETQYF. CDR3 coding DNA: TGTGCCAGCTCAGGTTTCCAAGAGACCCAGTACTTC.

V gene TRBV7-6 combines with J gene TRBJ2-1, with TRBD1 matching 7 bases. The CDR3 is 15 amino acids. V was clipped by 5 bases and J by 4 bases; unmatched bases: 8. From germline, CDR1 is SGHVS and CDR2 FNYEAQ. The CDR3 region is CASSGGPGQYNEQFF. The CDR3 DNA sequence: TGTGCCAGCAGCGGGGGCCCGGGACAGTACAATGAGCAGTTCTTC.

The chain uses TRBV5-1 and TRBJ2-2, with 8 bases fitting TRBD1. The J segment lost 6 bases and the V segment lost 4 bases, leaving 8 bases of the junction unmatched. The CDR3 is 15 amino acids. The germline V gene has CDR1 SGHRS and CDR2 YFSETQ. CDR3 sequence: CASSPTGQGPGELFF. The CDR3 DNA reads TGCGCCAGCAGCCCCACTGGACAGGGACCCGGGGAGCTGTTTTTT.

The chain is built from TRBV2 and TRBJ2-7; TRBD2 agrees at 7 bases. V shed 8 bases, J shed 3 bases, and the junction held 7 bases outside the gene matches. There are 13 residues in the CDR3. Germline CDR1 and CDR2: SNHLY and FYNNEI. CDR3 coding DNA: TGTGCCAGCGGGGGGGGGACGATCTACGAGCAGTACTTC. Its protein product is CASGGGTIYEQYF.

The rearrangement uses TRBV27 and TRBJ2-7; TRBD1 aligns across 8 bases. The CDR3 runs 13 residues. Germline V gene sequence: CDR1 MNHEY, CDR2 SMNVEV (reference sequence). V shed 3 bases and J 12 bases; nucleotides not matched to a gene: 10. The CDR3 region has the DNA TGTGCCAGCAGTTTGGGCGGGACAGGCCTTCGGTACTTC. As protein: CASSLGGTGLRYF.

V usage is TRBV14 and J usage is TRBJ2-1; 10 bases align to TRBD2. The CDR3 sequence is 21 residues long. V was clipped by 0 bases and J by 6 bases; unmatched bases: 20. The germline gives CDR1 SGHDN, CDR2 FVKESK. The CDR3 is CASSQDHLAGVNSLLGNEQFF. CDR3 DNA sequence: TGTGCCAGCAGCCAAGATCACCTAGCGGGAGTGAATTCCCTACTGGGCAATGAGCAGTTCTTC.

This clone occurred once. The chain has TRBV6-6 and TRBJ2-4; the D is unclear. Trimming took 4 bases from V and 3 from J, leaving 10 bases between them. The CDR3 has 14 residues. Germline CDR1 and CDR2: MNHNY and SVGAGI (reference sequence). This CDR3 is CASSSPEVKNIQYF. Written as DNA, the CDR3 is TGTGCCAGCAGTTCCCCAGAGGTCAAAAACATTCAGTACTTC.

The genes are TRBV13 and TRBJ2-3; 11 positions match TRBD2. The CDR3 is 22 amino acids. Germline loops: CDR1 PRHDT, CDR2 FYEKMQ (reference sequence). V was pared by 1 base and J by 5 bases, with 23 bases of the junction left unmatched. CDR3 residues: CASSLVGLAGGRGLIGGDTQYF. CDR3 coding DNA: TGTGCCAGCAGCTTAGTAGGCCTAGCGGGAGGAAGGGGCTTGATTGGTGGAGATACGCAGTATTTT.

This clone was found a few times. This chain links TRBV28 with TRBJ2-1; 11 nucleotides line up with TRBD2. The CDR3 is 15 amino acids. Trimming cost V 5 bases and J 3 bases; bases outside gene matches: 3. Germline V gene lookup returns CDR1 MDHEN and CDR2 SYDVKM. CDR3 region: CASSDLAGGYNEQFF. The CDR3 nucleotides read TGTGCCAGCAGTGACCTAGCGGGAGGCTACAATGAGCAGTTCTTC.

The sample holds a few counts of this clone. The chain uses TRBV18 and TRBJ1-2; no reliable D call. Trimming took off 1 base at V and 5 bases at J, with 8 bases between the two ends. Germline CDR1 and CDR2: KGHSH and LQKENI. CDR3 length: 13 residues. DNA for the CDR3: TGTGCCAGCTCACCACTGGCCACGTATGGCTACACCTTC. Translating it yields CASSPLATYGYTF.

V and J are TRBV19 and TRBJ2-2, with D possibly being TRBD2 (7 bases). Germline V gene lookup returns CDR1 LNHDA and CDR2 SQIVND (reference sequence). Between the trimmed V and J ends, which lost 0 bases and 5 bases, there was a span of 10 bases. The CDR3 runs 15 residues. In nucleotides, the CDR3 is TGTGCCAGTAGTATAGAGGGGAGGGGGACCGGGGAGCTGTTTTTT. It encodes CASSIEGRGTGELFF.

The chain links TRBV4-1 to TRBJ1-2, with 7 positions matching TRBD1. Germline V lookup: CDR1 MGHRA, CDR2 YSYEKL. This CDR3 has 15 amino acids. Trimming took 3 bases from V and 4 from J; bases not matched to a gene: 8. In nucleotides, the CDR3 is TGCGCCAGCAGCCAGCCGGGACAGAGAGTCTATGGCTACACCTTC. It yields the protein CASSQPGQRVYGYTF.

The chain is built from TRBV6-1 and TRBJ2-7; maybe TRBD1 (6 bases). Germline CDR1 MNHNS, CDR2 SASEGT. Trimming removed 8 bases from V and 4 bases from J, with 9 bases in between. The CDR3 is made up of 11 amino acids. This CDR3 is CASGQSYEQYF. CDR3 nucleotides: TGTGCCAGCGGACAGAGTTACGAGCAGTACTTC.

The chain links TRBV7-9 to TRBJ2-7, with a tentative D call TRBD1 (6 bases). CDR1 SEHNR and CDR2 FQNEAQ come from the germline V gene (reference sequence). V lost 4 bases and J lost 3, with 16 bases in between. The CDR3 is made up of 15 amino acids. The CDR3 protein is CASSYPSDSFYEQYF. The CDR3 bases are TGTGCCAGCAGCTACCCCTCGGACAGCTTCTACGAGCAGTACTTC.

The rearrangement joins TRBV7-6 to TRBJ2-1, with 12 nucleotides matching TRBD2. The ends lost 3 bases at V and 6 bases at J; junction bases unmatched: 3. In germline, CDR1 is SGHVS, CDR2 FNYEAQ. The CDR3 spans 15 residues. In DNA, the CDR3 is TGTGCCAGCAGCTTTACTAGCGGGAGGTCCAATGAGCAGTTCTTC. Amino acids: CASSFTSGRSNEQFF.

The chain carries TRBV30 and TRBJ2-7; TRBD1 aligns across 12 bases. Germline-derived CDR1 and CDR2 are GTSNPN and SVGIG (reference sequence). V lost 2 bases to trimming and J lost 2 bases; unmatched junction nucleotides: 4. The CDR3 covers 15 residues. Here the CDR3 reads CAWSSGTGGPYEQYF. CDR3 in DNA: TGTGCCTGGAGTTCCGGGACAGGGGGCCCCTACGAGCAGTACTTC.

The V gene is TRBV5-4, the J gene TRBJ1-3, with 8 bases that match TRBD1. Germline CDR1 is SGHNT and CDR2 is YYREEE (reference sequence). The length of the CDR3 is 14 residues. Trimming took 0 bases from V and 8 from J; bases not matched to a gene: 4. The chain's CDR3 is CASSLDGTGYTIYF. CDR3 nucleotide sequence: TGTGCCAGCAGCTTGGACGGGACAGGCTACACCATATATTTT. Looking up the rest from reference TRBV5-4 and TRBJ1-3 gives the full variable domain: ETGVTQSPTHLIKTRGQQVTLRCSSQSGHNTVSWYQQALGQGPQFIFQYYREEENGRGNFPPRFSGLQFPNYSSELNVNALELDDSALYLCASSLDGTGYTIYFGEGSWLTVV.

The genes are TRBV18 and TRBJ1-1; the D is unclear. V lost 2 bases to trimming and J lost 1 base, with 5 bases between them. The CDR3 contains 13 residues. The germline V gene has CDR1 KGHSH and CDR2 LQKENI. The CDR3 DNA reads TGTGCCAGCTCACCATCTTGGAACACTGAAGCTTTCTTT. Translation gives CASSPSWNTEAFF.

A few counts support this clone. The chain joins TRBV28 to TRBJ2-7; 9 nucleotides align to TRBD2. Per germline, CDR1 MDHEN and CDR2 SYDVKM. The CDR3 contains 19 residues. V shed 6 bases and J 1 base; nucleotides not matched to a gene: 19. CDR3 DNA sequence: TGTGCCAGCAGGCCAAACAGGGGACGGCGGGAGGGCCGGTCCTACGAGCAGTACTTC. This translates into CASRPNRGRREGRSYEQYF.

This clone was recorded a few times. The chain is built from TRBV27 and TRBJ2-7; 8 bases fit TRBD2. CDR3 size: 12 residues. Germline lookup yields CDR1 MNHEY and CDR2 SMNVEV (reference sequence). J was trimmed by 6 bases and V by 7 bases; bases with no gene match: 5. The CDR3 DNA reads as TGTGCCAGCAAGAGCGGGAGAGGCGAGCAGTACTTC. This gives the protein CASKSGRGEQYF.

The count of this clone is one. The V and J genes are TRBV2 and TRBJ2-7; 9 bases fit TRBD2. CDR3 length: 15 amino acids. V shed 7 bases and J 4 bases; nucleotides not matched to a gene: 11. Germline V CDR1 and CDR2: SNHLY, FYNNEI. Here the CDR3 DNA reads TGTGCCAGCACCATAGCGGGAGCCTTTGAGTACGAGCAGTACTTC. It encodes CASTIAGAFEYEQYF.

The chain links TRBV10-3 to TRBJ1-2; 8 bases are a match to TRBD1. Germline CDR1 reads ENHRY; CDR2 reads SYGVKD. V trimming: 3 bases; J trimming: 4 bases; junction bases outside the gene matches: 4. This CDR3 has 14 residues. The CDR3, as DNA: TGTGCCATCAGTGAAGGACAGGGTTCCTATGGCTACACCTTC. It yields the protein CAISEGQGSYGYTF.

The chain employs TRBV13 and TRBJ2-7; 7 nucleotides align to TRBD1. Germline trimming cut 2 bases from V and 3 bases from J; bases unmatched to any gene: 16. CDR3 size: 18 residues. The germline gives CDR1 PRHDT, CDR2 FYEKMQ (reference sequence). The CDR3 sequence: CASSLRPPATGVDYEQYF. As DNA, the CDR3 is TGTGCCAGCAGCTTAAGGCCGCCGGCTACAGGGGTTGACTACGAGCAGTACTTC.

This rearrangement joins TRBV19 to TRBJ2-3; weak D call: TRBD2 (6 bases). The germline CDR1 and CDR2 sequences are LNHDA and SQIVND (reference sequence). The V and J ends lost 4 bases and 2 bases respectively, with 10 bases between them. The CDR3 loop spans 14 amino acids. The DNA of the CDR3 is TGTGCCAGTAGTACTGGGACTGCCACAGATACGCAGTATTTT. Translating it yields CASSTGTATDTQYF. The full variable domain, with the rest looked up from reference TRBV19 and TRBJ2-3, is DGGITQSPKYLFRKEGQNVTLSCEQNLNHDAMYWYRQDPGQGLRLIYYSQIVNDFQKGDIAEGYSVSREKKESFPLTVTSAQKNPTAFYLCASSTGTATDTQYFGPGTRLTVL.

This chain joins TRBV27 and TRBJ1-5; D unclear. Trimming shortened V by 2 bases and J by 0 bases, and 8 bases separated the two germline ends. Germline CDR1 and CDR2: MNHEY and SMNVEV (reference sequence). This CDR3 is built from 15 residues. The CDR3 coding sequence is TGTGCCAGCAGTTTACAAGAGCTTAGCAATCAGCCCCAGCATTTT. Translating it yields CASSLQELSNQPQHF.

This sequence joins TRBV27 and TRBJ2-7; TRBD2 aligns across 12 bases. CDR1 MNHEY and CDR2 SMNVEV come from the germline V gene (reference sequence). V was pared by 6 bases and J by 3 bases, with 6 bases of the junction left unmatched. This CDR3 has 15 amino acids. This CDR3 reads CASSHRTSGVYEQYF. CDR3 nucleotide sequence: TGTGCCAGCAGCCACCGGACTAGCGGGGTCTACGAGCAGTACTTC.

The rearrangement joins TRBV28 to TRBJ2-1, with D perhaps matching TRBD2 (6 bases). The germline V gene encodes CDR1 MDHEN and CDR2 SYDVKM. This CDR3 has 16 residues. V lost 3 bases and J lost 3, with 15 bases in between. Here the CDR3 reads CASSLGGSVFYNEQFF. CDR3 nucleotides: TGTGCCAGCAGTTTGGGGGGTTCCGTTTTCTACAATGAGCAGTTCTTC.

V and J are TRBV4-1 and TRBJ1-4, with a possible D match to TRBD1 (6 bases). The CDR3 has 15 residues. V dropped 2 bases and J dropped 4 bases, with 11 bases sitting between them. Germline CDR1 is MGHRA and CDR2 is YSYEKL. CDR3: CASSQQGLGNEKLFF. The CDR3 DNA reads TGCGCCAGCAGCCAACAGGGGTTAGGTAATGAAAAACTGTTTTTT.

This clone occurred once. CDR3 sequence: CASSEIGGYTGELFF. The DNA of the CDR3 is TGCGCCAGCAGTGAAATCGGGGGATACACCGGGGAGCTGTTTTTT. The chain combines TRBV10-1 with TRBJ2-2; possible D gene TRBD2, 6 bases. In germline, CDR1 is WNHNN, CDR2 SYGVQD (reference sequence). The CDR3 contains 15 residues. The ends were cut back, 3 bases at V and 3 bases at J, with 11 bases in the middle.